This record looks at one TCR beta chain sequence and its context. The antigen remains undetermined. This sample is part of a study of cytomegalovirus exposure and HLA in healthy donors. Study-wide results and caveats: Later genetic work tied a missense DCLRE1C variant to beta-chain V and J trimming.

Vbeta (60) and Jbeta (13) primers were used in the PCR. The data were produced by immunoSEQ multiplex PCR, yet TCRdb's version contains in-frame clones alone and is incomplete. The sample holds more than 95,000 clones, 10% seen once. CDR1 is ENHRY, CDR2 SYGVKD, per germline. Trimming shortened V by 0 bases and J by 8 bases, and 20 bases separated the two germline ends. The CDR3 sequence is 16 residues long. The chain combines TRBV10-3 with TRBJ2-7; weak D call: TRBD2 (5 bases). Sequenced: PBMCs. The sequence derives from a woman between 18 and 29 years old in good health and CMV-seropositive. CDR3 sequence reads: CAISESRIAPLGKQYF. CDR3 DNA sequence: TGTGCCATCAGTGAGTCCAGAATAGCGCCTCTAGGGAAGCAGTACTTC.